This TCR beta chain was observed in a study of blood T cell repertoires in COVID-19. The CDR3 spans 13 residues. CDR1 SEHNR and CDR2 FQNEAQ come from the germline V gene (reference sequence). Trimming left V 1 base short and J 2 bases short, with 5 bases between. The method was immunoSEQ multiplex PCR; TCRdb's version includes in-frame clones alone and lacks a portion of them. Of roughly 140,000 clones in the sample, roughly 88% were seen once. This rearrangement joins TRBV7-9 to TRBJ1-2; D not resolved. Sequencing was performed on peripheral blood. The TCR comes from a human donor in a cohort sampled during active COVID-19. This CDR3 is CASSLVPNYGYTF. Written as DNA, the CDR3 is TGTGCCAGCAGCTTAGTTCCAAACTATGGCTACACCTTC.